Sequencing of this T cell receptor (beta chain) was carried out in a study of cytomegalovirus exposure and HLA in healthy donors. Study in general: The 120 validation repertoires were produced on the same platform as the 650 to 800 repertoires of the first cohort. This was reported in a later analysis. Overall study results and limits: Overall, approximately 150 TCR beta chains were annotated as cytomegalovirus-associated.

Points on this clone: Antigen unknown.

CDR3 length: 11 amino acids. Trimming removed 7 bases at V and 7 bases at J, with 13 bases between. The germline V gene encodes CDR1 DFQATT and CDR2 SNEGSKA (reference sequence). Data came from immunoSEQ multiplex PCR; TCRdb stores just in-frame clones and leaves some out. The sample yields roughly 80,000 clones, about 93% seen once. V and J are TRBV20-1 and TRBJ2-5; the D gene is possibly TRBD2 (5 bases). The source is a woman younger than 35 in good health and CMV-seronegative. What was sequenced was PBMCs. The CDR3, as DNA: TGCAGTGGGAGCACTCGGGGGACCCAGTACTTC. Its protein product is CSGSTRGTQYF.